The 3 T cell receptor beta chains presented below share a single source sample, sequenced in a study of memory CD4+ T cells and cytomegalovirus serostatus. Clones were read by immunoSEQ multiplex PCR, and TCRdb kept only the in-frame ones, dropping some. The repertoire holds about 56,000 clones, with 82% as singletons. The sort gate was single viable CD3+CD4+CD8-CD45RO+ cells for memory CD4+ T cells. Sequencing was performed on memory CD4+ T cells from blood. All receptors derive from an adult in good health and CMV-seronegative.

The chain has TRBV11-2 and TRBJ1-2; D uncertain. Trimming stripped 2 bases from V and 6 bases from J, with 13 bases between. The CDR3 has 14 residues. Looked up from germline, CDR1 is SGHAT and CDR2 is FQNNGV. CDR3 coding DNA: TGTGCCAGCAGCTTAACCGATCACCGGGATGGCTACACCTTC. Translated, it gives CASSLTDHRDGYTF.

This clone is classed as medium-sized. This chain uses TRBV5-6 with TRBJ1-1; TRBD1 is a possible D gene (6 bases). CDR1 is SGHDT and CDR2 is YYEEEE in the germline V gene. The CDR3 length is 12 residues. Trimming removed 0 bases at V and 11 bases at J, with 11 bases between. CDR3 loop: CASSLVRGRAFF. The CDR3 bases are TGTGCCAGCAGCTTGGTAAGGGGGAGGGCTTTCTTT.

The chain links TRBV7-2 to TRBJ2-7; 9 nucleotides agree with TRBD2. The CDR3 is made up of 16 amino acids. Germline-derived CDR1 and CDR2 are SGHTA and FQGNSA. V gave up 1 base and J gave up 3 bases; unmatched junction bases: 7. CDR3 nucleotides: TGTGCCAGCAGCTTAGAACTAGCGGGCGGGTTCTACGAGCAGTACTTC. It specifies CASSLELAGGFYEQYF.